The clone carrying this T cell receptor beta chain was seen many times. Its antigen is currently unknown. V gave up 3 bases and J gave up 1 base, with 9 bases separating them. The CDR3 consists of 14 residues. The germline V gene has CDR1 LGHDT and CDR2 YNNKEL (reference sequence). The time point denotes: persistent/refractory GD, antithyroid drugs over 5 years with positive TRAb. TCR sequences were obtained from RNA taken from PBMCs. Diagnoses of Graves' disease were made by American Thyroid Association guidelines. CDR3-region Arm-PCR and iRepertoire HTBI primers produced the TCR beta libraries. TCRdb passed the multiplex PCR reads through MiXCR, listing each CDR3 protein once. Found here are under 350,000 distinct CDR3 sequences, roughly a fifth of them singletons; the top ten hold roughly 50%. The data are from a study of regulatory T cells in long-lasting Graves disease. Study-wide points: It was peripheral blood alone, not thyroid tissue, that was studied.

V gene TRBV3-1 combines with J gene TRBJ1-1; D possibly corresponds to TRBD1 (5 bases). The sequenced sample was peripheral blood mononuclear cells (PBMCs), obtained when the disease was refractory, from a patient treated with antithyroid drugs. This clonotype was obtained from a female donor with Graves disease. The CDR3 here is CASSQIQGNTEAFF. The CDR3 DNA reads as TGTGCCAGCAGCCAGATCCAGGGGAACACTGAAGCTTTCTTT. The full variable domain, rest sourced from reference TRBV3-1 and TRBJ1-1, is DTAVSQTPKYLVTQMGNDKSIKCEQNLGHDTMYWYKQDSKKFLKIMFSYNNKELIINETVPNRFSPKSPDKAHLNLHINSLELGDSAVYFCASSQIQGNTEAFFGQGTRLTVV.